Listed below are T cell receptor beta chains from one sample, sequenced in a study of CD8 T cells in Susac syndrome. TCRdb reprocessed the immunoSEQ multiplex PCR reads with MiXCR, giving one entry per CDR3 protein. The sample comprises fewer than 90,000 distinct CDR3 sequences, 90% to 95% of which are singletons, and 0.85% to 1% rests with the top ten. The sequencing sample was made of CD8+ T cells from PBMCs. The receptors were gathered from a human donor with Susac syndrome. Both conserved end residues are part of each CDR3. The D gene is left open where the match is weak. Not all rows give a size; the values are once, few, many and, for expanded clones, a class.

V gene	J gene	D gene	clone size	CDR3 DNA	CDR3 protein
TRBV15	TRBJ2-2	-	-	TGTGCCACCAGCAGTCGAGCAGGGGTTCACGGGGAGCTGTTTTTT	CATSSRAGVHGELFF
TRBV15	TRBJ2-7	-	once	TGTGCCACCAGCCCCACCCGGGACGGGTACTACGAGCAGTACTTC	CATSPTRDGYYEQYF
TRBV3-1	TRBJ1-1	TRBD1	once	TGTGCCACAAGACGGGACAGGGAAGTAACTGAAGCTTTCTTT	CATRRDREVTEAFF
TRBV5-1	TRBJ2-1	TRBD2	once	TGCGCCAGCAGCTCCGAACCCACCGGGACTAGCGGAGCTTACAATGAGCAGTTCTTC	CASSSEPTGTSGAYNEQFF
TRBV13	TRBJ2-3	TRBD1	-	TGTGCCAGCAGCCAGGGACAGGGTGCAGATACGCAGTATTTT	CASSQGQGADTQYF
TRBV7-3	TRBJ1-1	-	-	TGTGCCAGCAGCCTGGACAGGAACACTGAAGCTTTCTTT	CASSLDRNTEAFF
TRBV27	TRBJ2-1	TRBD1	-	TGTGCCAGCAGTTTCCACGCAGGTATCGGGACAGGGTGGGACAATGAGCAGTTCTTC	CASSFHAGIGTGWDNEQFF
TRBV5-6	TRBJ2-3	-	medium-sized	TGTGCCAGCAGCCGGGGGAGGATCGGAACTAGCACAGATACGCAGTATTTT	CASSRGRIGTSTDTQYF
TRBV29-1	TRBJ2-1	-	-	TGCAGCGTTGAAGTCGAGGGTGAGCAGTTCTTC	CSVEVEGEQFF
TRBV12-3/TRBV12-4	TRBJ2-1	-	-	TGTGCCAGCAGTTTAGCATCGACACCTAACAATGAGCAGTTCTTC	CASSLASTPNNEQFF
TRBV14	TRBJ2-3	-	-	TGTGCCAGCAGTCCCGGGCCATTCAGCACAGATACGCAGTATTTT	CASSPGPFSTDTQYF
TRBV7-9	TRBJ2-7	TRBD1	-	TGTGCCAGCAGCCAGGGACAGGGTCGAACCTACGAGCAGTACTTC	CASSQGQGRTYEQYF
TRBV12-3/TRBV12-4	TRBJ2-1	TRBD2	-	TGTGCCAGCAGATGGGCTCCGGGGGGATACAATGAGCAGTTCTTC	CASRWAPGGYNEQFF
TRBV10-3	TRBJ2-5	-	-	TGTGCCATCAGTGAAGGCGGGGGCCTTGAAGAGACCCAGTACTTC	CAISEGGGLEETQYF
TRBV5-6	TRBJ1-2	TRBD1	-	TGTGCCAGCAGCCCAGGGACAGGGGGTGAATCCTATGGCTACACCTTC	CASSPGTGGESYGYTF
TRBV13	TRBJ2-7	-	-	TGTGCCAGCAGCTTTCGGACGGGTCGTCGCGAGCAGTACTTC	CASSFRTGRREQYF
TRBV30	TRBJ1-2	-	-	TGTGCCTGGAAAAATGGCAGGGCTTCGGGTGGCTACACCTTC	CAWKNGRASGGYTF
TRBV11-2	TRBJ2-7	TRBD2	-	TGTGCCAGCAGCCCCACTAGCGGGAGCTCCTACGAGCAGTACTTC	CASSPTSGSSYEQYF
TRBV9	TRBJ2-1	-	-	TGTGCCAGCAGCGTAGAAGGGGCCCCCTCCTACAATGAGCAGTTCTTC	CASSVEGAPSYNEQFF
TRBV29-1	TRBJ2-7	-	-	TGCAGCGTTGAAGGAGGTATGGGGGAGCAGTACTTC	CSVEGGMGEQYF
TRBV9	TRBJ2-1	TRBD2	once	TGTGCCAGCAGCGTTCTCTGGCGGGAGGGCCTGGATGAGCAGTTCTTC	CASSVLWREGLDEQFF
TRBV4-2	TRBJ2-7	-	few	TGTGCCAGCAGCCAACCCGGCGAGCAGTACTTC	CASSQPGEQYF
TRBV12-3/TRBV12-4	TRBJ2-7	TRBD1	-	TGTGCCAGCCGATTGACAGGGGGACCCTACGAGCAGTACTTC	CASRLTGGPYEQYF
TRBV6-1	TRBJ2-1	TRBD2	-	TGTGCCAGCAGTGAAAGTAGCGGGGGGGCCTGGAATGAGCAGTTCTTC	CASSESSGGAWNEQFF
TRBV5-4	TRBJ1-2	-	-	TGTGCCAGCAGCTTGGGGGGGAACCTAGATGGCTACACCTTC	CASSLGGNLDGYTF
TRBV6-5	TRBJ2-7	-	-	TGTGCCAGCAGCAGGACTGATCGATCCTACGAGCAGTACTTC	CASSRTDRSYEQYF
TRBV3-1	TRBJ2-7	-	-	TGTGCCAGCAGCCAAGGAGTGGGGCCCTACGAGCAGTACTTC	CASSQGVGPYEQYF
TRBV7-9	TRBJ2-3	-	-	TGTGCCAGCAGCTTAAGGAGCGGCGGGGTAGAGACAGATACGCAGTATTTT	CASSLRSGGVETDTQYF
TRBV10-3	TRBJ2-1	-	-	TGTGCCATCAGTGAGTCAAACAATGAGCAGTTCTTC	CAISESNNEQFF
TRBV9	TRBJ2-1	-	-	TGTGCCAGCACCGACCACCGGGACTCCAGGAAGCCGTTCTTC	CASTDHRDSRKPFF
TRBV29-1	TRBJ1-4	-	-	TGCAGCGTTGCGGCAGGCCCTAATGAAAAACTGTTTTTT	CSVAAGPNEKLFF
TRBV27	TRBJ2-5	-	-	TGTGCCAGCAGTACGAACTCCTACTTTGGGGGCCAAGAGACCCAGTACTTC	CASSTNSYFGGQETQYF
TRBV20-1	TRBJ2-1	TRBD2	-	TGCAGTGCTACCACTTACCAGACCAGCGGGAGGGCCGATGAGCAGTTCTTC	CSATTYQTSGRADEQFF
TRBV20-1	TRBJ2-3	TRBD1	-	TGCAGTGCTACGGACAGGGCCACAGATACGCAGTATTTT	CSATDRATDTQYF
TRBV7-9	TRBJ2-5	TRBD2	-	TGTGCCAGCAGCATAAGACTAGCGGGAGGCCGCCAGGAGACCCAGTACTTC	CASSIRLAGGRQETQYF
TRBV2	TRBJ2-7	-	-	TGTGCCAGCAGTGGAGGCAGCTACGAGCAGTACTTC	CASSGGSYEQYF
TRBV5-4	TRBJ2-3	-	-	TGTGCCAGCTCTGAAAGGACGGGAAGAGATACGCAGTATTTT	CASSERTGRDTQYF
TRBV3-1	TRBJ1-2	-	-	TGTGCCAGCAGCCAGAAGGACAGTCTGGATGGCTACACCTTC	CASSQKDSLDGYTF
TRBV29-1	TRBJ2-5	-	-	TGCAGCGTTGAAGACCCCCGGGACACCGGAAGGGACTTCCAAGAGACCCAGTACTTC	CSVEDPRDTGRDFQETQYF
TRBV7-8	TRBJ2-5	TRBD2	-	TGTGCCAGCAGCCACCCTAGCCTAGCGGGGGGACAAGAGACCCAGTACTTC	CASSHPSLAGGQETQYF
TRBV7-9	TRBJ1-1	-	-	TGTGCCAGCAGCTTATCTACAGCTAACACTGAAGCTTTCTTT	CASSLSTANTEAFF